The source of this T cell receptor beta chain is a study of shared T cell receptors in the human thymus. This table comes from immunoSEQ multiplex PCR, and its TCRdb copy is limited to in-frame clones, with some not included. The repertoire includes hundreds of thousands of clones, roughly 85% of them detected once, and around 0.01% sits in the top ten. The CDR3 totals 15 residues. CDR1 is PRHDT and CDR2 is FYEKMQ in the germline V gene (reference sequence). Trimming took 0 bases from V and 6 from J; bases not matched to a gene: 2. This sample was also put to use in a study of human thymus T cells.

Sequenced sample: thymocytes. V gene TRBV13 combines with J gene TRBJ2-1; TRBD2 matches 10 bases. The sequence was obtained from a girl less than two years old with a congenital heart defect. CDR3 nucleotide sequence: TGTGCCAGCAGCTTAGGAGCGGGGGGGCTCAATGAGCAGTTCTTC. It encodes CASSLGAGGLNEQFF.